This T cell receptor beta chain is from a study of T cell clones after liver transplantation. Study background: TCRbeta sequencing after a pre-transplant mixed lymphocyte reaction identified graft-donor-reactive clones, later tracked in post-transplant blood. Graft-donor-reactive sequences were compared with third-party-reactive TCRbeta sequences from pre-transplant mixed lymphocyte reactions. The study, taken as a whole, reports: Donor-reactive sequences fell more than third party-reactive ones, suggesting partial deletion. Circulating graft-donor-reactive CD4 TCRbeta sequences fell significantly post-transplant in 5 of 8 subjects.

Points on this clone: Its antigen is not known.

This table comes from immunoSEQ multiplex PCR, and its TCRdb copy is limited to in-frame clones, with some not included. The data show 25,000 to 40,000 clones, around 95% seen once. The CDR3 sequence is 14 residues long. Trimming removed 7 bases from V and 2 bases from J; junction bases left unmatched: 8. Germline V gene sequence: CDR1 MNHNS, CDR2 SASEGT. This receptor was obtained from a human patient who received a liver transplant. The graft donor may have given rise to some T cells. The specimen comprised CD8+ T cells from blood, sampled 12 months after liver transplant. V usage is TRBV6-1 and J usage is TRBJ2-7, with 7 positions matching TRBD1. In nucleotides, the CDR3 is TGTGCCAGCACCATGGGACAGTTGGCCTACGAGCAGTACTTC. Translation gives CASTMGQLAYEQYF.